The TCR beta chain under discussion was sequenced for a study of blood T cell repertoires in COVID-19. CDR1 is KGHDR and CDR2 is SFDVKD in the germline V gene. The V end was cut by 1 base, the J end by 3 bases, with 11 bases between. The CDR3 has 16 residues. The protocol was immunoSEQ multiplex PCR, while the TCRdb copy is restricted to in-frame clones and leaves out a portion. The sample has about 120,000 clones; more than 75% are singletons. The genes are TRBV24-1 and TRBJ2-2; a weak D match, TRBD1 (7 bases). This TCR was recovered from a man aged 55 to 70 with acute or convalescent COVID-19. The sequencing sample was made of peripheral blood. DNA of the CDR3: TGTGCCACCAGTGATTTACGGAGGGGGCACACCGGGGAGCTGTTTTTT. Translating gives CATSDLRRGHTGELFF.